This T cell receptor beta chain was documented in a study of shared clonotypes between healthy human individuals (dated by TCRdb to 2018 to 2020). About the full investigation: Three men and a couple of women, aged 18 to 49 years, made up the cohort. For each donor, CD4 naive and CD4 memory were each given three plates, CD8 naive was given two plates, and CD8 memory was given one plate. To increase sequencing depth and limit assay-specific biases, TCR repertoire library preparation and sequencing were carried out by different laboratories using diverse techniques. The study deeply sequenced blood TCR repertoires of 5 or 6 healthy adults to estimate repertoire size and the extent of clonotype sharing between individuals. Each donor's leukapheresis produced roughly between roughly 0.9 and 8.9 billion PBMCs. Overall study results and their limits: Across a handful of donors, roughly 5% of naive CD4, approximately 3.6% of naive CD8, about 2% of memory CD4, and approximately 0.4% of memory CD8 clonotypes were shared. Naive subsets generally had larger estimated clonotype richness than memory subsets. Pairwise subsampling indicated that sequencing depth was expected to affect the degree of clonotype sharing among donors. Incomplete sequencing was indicated by rarefaction of sorted-subset datasets, despite the large sequencing depth. Sampling was restricted to blood, and TCR repertoires in tissue are likely to differ from TCR repertoires in blood. Because the study included only a small number of donors, the genetic and exposure-history diversity represented was limited. Compared with non-shared clonotypes, the clonotypes found in all four sorted-subset donors had higher generation probabilities.

Using the deep immunoSEQ assay, TCR CDR3 regions were amplified from genomic DNA by multiplex PCR. Extracted genomic DNA from each cell subset was distributed evenly across all wells of several immunoSEQ 96-well plates, and each plate was treated as a replicate. For sorted subsets, each replicate PCR was loaded with around 200 ng genomic DNA, equivalent to some 31,000 T cell genomes. The purified libraries were quantified using a Qubit 3.0 fluorometer, sized with a Bioanalyzer 2100, and then quantified again using the KAPA Library Quantification kit. Each immunoSEQ 96-well plate was sequenced on its own single-read 150-cycle Illumina NextSeq 550 flow cell. The published analysis was carried out like this. Because only junctional sequences without quality scores were contained in the immunoSEQ output, filtering matching that applied to full-length reads could not be performed. To assign V/J genes and CDR3, sequences were annotated using PyIR, a Python wrapper for IgBLAST v1.9, with IMGT germline references. Reads with weak V/J assignments (E-value above 1e-6), missing CDR3, stop codons, out-of-frame junctions, or ambiguous translated residues were removed. V3J clonotypes were defined by identical inferred V gene, J gene, and CDR3 amino acid sequence. The percentage overlap between two repertoires was calculated by dividing the number of shared unique clonotypes by the size of the smaller repertoire. Repertoire richness was assessed with RTK rarefaction, the Chao1 estimator, and Recon v2.1 estimates of unobserved clonotypes. OLGA was used to compute generation probabilities for all TCRbeta clonotypes that the gDNA method yielded from a handful of donors. Imported from immuneACCESS, the table was reduced by TCRdb to in-frame sequences with V and J called. These copies leave out some clones; in studies compared against another copy, an unresolved V gene accounts for under half, and the cause of the remainder is not known. That table is the source of V, J and clone size, and D and trimming were worked out from the DNA. The sample data list about 2.2 million clones, and just under 95% of these were observed just once. About 1.7% of the sample goes to the ten largest clones.

The junction carries 18 bases between V and J, which are trimmed by 6 bases and 7 bases respectively. From cysteine to phenylalanine, the CDR3 is 14 amino acids long. Kept here is only the CDR3 DNA, which spans 42 bases and is read in frame from base 1. The germline V gene gives CDR1 as MGHRA and CDR2 as YSYEKL. Concerning this clone itself: Its antigen is not yet known. The record has no base qualities; no much larger clone is one base away.

CD8 naive samples were obtained by positive selection for CCR7 among CD45RO-negative cells, yielding a CD45RA+CCR7+ population from which TemRA cells were excluded. Donors were healthy HIV-negative adults with no recently reported acute infections or vaccinations. All donors were Caucasian adults living in Nashville, Tennessee, USA. Blood was collected by leukapheresis, and PBMCs were isolated by Ficoll-Histopaque density gradient centrifugation and then cryopreserved in liquid nitrogen vapor phase. Analytical flow cytometry was used to check the purity and quantity of each magnetically sorted T cell population. From each sorted fraction, genomic DNA was isolated and quantified by UV absorbance on a Nanodrop 2000c.

Sequenced material: naive CD8+ T cells from PBMCs. This sample's cell subset or site label indicates: CD45RA+CCR7+. The source is a young man in good health. Some clones in this sample may be carry-over from other donors' samples. The chain links TRBV4-1 with TRBJ1-2; a weak D assignment points to TRBD1 (5 bases agree). Read as DNA, the sequence is TGCGCCAGCAGACCAACCCGGGACCGCCCTGGCTACACCTTC. The translation is CASRPTRDRPGYTF.